The sequence of this T cell receptor beta chain was determined in a study of sequential checkpoint blockade in melanoma. On the study more broadly: Around 21 patients had matched tumor biopsies before treatment and at week 13 after nivolumab or ipilimumab alone.

TCRdb's copy holds only in-frame clones and misses some; the assay was immunoSEQ multiplex PCR. The data hold about 3,500 clones, with 15% to 20% observed a single time. Treatment reported: randomized to nivolumab then ipilimumab (arm A) or the reverse (arm B). The CDR3 is 14 amino acids. The V and J ends lost 4 bases and 9 bases respectively, with 15 bases between them. Per germline, CDR1 MGHDK and CDR2 SYGVNS. There are a few counts of this clone. The V and J genes are TRBV25-1 and TRBJ1-4; no clear D. The sequence was collected from a human donor with melanoma. The sequenced sample was tumor tissue (inferred from file names), obtained from a patient given nivolumab and ipilimumab in sequence. In DNA, the CDR3 is TGTGCCAGCAGTGGGACCGGGGTGACAAAAAAACTGTTTTTT. Its protein product is CASSGTGVTKKLFF.